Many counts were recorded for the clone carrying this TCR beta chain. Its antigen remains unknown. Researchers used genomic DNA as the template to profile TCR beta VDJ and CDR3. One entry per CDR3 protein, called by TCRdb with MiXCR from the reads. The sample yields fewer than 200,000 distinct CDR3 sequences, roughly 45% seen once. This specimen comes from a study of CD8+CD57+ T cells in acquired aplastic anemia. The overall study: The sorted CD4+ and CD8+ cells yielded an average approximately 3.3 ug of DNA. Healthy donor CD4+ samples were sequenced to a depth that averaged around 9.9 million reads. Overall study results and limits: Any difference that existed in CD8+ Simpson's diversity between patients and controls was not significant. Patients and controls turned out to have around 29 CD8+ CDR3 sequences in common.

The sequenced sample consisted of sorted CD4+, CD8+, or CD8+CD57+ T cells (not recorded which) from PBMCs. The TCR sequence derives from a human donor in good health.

The DNA of the CDR3 is TGTGCCAGCAGCTTTCTCTGGGGGGACACTGAAGCTTTCTTT. Protein: CASSFLWGDTEAFF. This chain joins TRBV7-2 and TRBJ1-1; a weak D match, TRBD1 (5 bases). CDR1 is SGHTA and CDR2 is FQGNSA in the germline V gene. CDR3 length equals 14 residues. Trimming took 3 bases from V and 3 from J, leaving 11 bases between them.